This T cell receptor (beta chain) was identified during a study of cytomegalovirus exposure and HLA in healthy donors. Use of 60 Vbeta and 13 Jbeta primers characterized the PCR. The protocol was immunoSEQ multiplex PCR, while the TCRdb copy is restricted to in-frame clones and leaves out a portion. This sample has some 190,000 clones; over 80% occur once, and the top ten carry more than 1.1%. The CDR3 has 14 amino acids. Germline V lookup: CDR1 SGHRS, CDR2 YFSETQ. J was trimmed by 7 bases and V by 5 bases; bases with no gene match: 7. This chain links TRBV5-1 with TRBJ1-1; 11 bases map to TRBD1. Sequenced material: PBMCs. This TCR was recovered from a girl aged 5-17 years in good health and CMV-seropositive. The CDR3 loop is CASSFGQGADEAFF. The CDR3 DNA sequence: TGCGCCAGCAGTTTTGGACAGGGGGCGGATGAAGCTTTCTTT.